The rows below give T cell receptor beta chains drawn from one sample of a study of graft-versus-host responses after intestinal transplantation. The protocol was immunoSEQ multiplex PCR, while the TCRdb copy is restricted to in-frame clones and leaves out a portion. The top ten clones hold approximately 0.069% of a sample with approximately 97,000 clones, around 92% of them seen once. Antigen specificity for these receptors is unknown. Specimen: unstimulated CD8+ T cells sorted from spleen or lymph node cells, collected before transplant. The source is a human donor who was the organ donor for an intestinal transplant. Each CDR3 is given with its conserved first and last residue. The D gene is left open where the match is weak.

>NA|TRBJ2-7|TRBV11-2
TGTGCCAGCAGCTTAAGAGATTACGAGCAGTACTTC
CASSLRDYEQYF
>NA|TRBJ2-7|TRBV2
TGTGCCAGCAGTGGAGGATTCTCCTACGAGCAGTACTTC
CASSGGFSYEQYF
>NA|TRBJ1-5|TRBV6-1
TGTGCCAGCAGGGCGACAGAGTCAAGGGATCAGCCCCAGCATTTT
CASRATESRDQPQHF
>NA|TRBJ2-6|TRBV21-1
TGTGCCAGCTGGAGTCTCAGAACCGCGGGGGCCAACGTCCTGACTTTC
CASWSLRTAGANVLTF
>NA|TRBJ1-2|TRBV5-4
TGTGCCAGCAGCTTGCCCTATGCCAGGCCCTATGGCTACACCTTC
CASSLPYARPYGYTF
>TRBD1|TRBJ1-4|TRBV13
TGTGCCAGCAGCGCAGGTGGGACAGGGGGCTTTGAAAAACTGTTTTTT
CASSAGGTGGFEKLFF
>NA|TRBJ2-7|TRBV19
TGTGCCAGTAGTATAGGACTGACCTACGAGCAGTACTTC
CASSIGLTYEQYF
>TRBD1|TRBJ2-5|TRBV9
TGTGCCAGCAGCGTAGGTGGGGGACAGCAAGAGACCCAGTACTTC
CASSVGGGQQETQYF
>NA|TRBJ2-3|TRBV30
TGTGCCTGGAGTCCACCGGGCACAGATACGCAGTATTTT
CAWSPPGTDTQYF
>NA|TRBJ2-2|TRBV7-3
TGTGCCAGCAGCTTATTTGGCGGGGGCTCGGCCGGGGAGCTGTTTTTT
CASSLFGGGSAGELFF
>NA|TRBJ2-5|TRBV7-2
TGTGCCAGCAAGACGGACTTGTACCAAGAGACCCAGTACTTC
CASKTDLYQETQYF
>NA|TRBJ1-1|TRBV10-3
TGTGCCATCAGTGAAGGGAGGGTTACTGAAGCTTTCTTT
CAISEGRVTEAFF
>NA|TRBJ2-7|TRBV7-3
TGTGCCAGCAGCCAGACAGGTATAGGGGACTACGAGCAGTACTTC
CASSQTGIGDYEQYF
>NA|TRBJ1-3|TRBV7-8
TGTGCCAGCAGCTTAGTCCGGGGATCAGGAAACACCATATATTTT
CASSLVRGSGNTIYF
>NA|TRBJ2-7|TRBV1
TGCACCAGCAGCCAAGATTTCCCCCGGAGGTCCTACGAGCAGTACTTC
CTSSQDFPRRSYEQYF
>NA|TRBJ2-2|TRBV6-5
TGTGCCAGCAGCCTCGTAATCCCCCCCGGGGAGCTGTTTTTT
CASSLVIPPGELFF